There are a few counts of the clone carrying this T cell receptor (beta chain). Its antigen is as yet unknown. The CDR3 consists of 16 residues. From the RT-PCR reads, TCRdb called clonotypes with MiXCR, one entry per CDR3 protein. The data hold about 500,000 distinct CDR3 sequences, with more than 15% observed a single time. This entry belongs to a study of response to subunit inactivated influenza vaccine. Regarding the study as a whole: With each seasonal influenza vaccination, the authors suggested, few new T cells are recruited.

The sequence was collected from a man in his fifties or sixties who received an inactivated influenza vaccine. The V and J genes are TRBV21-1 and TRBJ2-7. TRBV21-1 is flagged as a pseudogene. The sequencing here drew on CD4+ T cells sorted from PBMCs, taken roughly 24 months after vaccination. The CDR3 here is CASSKSGLFSSYEQYF. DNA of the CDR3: TGTGCCAGCAGCAAATCTGGGCTGTTTAGCTCCTACGAGCAGTACTTC.